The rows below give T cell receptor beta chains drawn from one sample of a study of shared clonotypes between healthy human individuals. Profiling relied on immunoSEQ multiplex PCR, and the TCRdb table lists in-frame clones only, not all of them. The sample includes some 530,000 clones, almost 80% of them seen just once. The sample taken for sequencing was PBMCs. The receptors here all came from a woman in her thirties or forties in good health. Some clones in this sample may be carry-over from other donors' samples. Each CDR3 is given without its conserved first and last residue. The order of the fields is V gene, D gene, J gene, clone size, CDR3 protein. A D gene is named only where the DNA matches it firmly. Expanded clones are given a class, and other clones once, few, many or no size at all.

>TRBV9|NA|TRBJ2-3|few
ASSVGSGFTDTQY
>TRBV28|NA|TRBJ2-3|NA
AILSGPRGDTQY
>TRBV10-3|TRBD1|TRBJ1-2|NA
AISPSGQPFYGYT
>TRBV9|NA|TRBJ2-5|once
ASSVYSNYQETQY
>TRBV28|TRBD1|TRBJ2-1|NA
ASSVDRGNYNEQF
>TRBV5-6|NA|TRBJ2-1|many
ASRFLTEDGNEQF
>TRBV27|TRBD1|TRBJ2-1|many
ASSLTTGVDNEQF
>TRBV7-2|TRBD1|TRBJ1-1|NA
ASSLATGSNTEAF
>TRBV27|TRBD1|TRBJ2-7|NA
ASSFDRGSYEQY
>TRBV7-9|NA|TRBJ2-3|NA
ASSFPTGKGADTQY
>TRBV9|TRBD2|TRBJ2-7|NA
ASSVSSGSAYEQY
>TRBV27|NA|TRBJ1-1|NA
ASSSLLALGEAF
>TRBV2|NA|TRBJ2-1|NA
ASSSRGANYNEQF
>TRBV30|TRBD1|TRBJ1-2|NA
AWSTTGIHYGYT
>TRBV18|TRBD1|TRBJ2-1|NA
ASSPTGGIFNEQF
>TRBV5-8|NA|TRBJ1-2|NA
ASSLVRGDYGYT
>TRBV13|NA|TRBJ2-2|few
ASSLGGTGELF
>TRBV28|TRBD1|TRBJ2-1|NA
ASSRDPQGNEQF
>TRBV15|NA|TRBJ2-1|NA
ATSRYLGNEQF
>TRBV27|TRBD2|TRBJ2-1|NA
ASTPGLAHYNEQF
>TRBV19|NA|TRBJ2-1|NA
ASSMQGPSEQF
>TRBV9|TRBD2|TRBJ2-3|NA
ASSVEGTRGDTQY
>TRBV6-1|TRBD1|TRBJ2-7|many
ASSEWTGGAGEQY
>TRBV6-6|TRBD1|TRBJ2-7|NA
ASSQDRVYEQY